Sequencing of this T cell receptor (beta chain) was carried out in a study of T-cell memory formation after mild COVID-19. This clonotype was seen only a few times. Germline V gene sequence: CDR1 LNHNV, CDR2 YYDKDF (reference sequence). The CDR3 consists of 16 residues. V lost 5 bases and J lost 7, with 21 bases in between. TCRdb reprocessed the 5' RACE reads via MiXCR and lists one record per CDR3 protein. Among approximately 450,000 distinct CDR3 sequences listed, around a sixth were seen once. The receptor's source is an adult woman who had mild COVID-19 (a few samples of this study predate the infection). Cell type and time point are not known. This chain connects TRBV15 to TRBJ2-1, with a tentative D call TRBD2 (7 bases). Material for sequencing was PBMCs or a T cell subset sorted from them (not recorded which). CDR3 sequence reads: CATSRGGSMAKNEQFF. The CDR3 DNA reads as TGTGCCACCAGCCGCGGGGGCAGTATGGCTAAAAATGAGCAGTTCTTC.